The subject of this entry is one T cell receptor beta chain. This specimen belongs to a study of blood T cell repertoires in COVID-19. Overall study: Acute and convalescent COVID-19 samples came from the United States, Italy and Spain.

Sequencing used immunoSEQ multiplex PCR; TCRdb keeps in-frame clones, though not all of them. The data hold 90,000 or so clones, with 75% to 90% observed a single time. The source material was peripheral blood. This sequence was found in a man older than 75 with active or convalescent COVID-19.

The CDR3 nucleotides are TGTGCCAGCAGCCTTACCGGGGAGTTTGGAAGTGAGCAGTTCTTC. Its translation is CASSLTGEFGSEQFF. The genes are TRBV7-6 and TRBJ2-1; possible D gene TRBD2, 5 bases. There are 15 residues in the CDR3. V was clipped by 5 bases and J by 9 bases, with 20 bases between them. Germline V gene lookup returns CDR1 SGHVS and CDR2 FNYEAQ.